The clone carrying this T cell receptor (beta chain) was counted many times. Antigen specificity is unknown. This sample is drawn from a study of T-cell memory formation after mild COVID-19. Overall study findings and caveats: Later expanders leaned CD4+, whereas clones that contracted between day 15 and 85 were balanced CD4/CD8.

Each CDR3 protein is one row after TCRdb ran MiXCR on the 5' RACE reads. The table includes roughly 620,000 distinct CDR3 sequences, about 20% detected once. This receptor was taken from an adult woman who had mild COVID-19 (a few samples of this study predate the infection). Cell type and time point are not known. Material: PBMCs or a T cell subset sorted from them (not recorded which).

The CDR3 sequence is CSVAGGTKETQYF. The CDR3 DNA sequence: TGCAGCGTGGCGGGGGGAACCAAAGAGACCCAGTACTTC. The chain links TRBV29-1 to TRBJ2-5, with 8 bases fitting TRBD2. V dropped 6 bases and J dropped 3; count of bases not matched to a gene: 6. Germline CDR1 SQVTM, CDR2 ANQGSEA. There are 13 residues in the CDR3.